One and the same sample provided the 12 T cell receptor beta chains below, sequenced in a study of blood T cell repertoires in COVID-19 (TCRdb year 2020). The library was prepared using the immunoSEQ multiplex PCR assay. In its TCRdb copy, this immuneACCESS table keeps in-frame sequences only and misses some clones. Where compared with another copy, unresolved V genes explain less than half of these, and the others have no known cause. The sample table shows a few hundred thousand clones, and 70% to 90% are seen once. The leading ten clones occupy approximately 8% of the sample. Sequencing was done on a sample of peripheral blood. These receptors were obtained from a woman aged 45-59 years who had recovered from COVID-19.

The table lists this clone with a count of one. The chain links TRBV24-1 to TRBJ2-1; D is undetermined. This CDR3 has 17 amino acids. Germline V lookup: CDR1 KGHDR, CDR2 SFDVKD. V dropped 3 bases and J dropped 8 bases, with 22 bases sitting between them. This chain's CDR3 is CATSDGYVASSRDEQFF. As DNA, the CDR3 is TGTGCCACCAGTGATGGTTATGTGGCTAGTTCACGCGATGAGCAGTTCTTC.

The chain carries TRBV19 and TRBJ2-1, with D perhaps matching TRBD2 (6 bases). Germline CDR1 LNHDA, CDR2 SQIVND (reference sequence). This CDR3 region has 15 residues. The V end was cut by 0 bases, the J end by 3 bases, with 9 bases between. CDR3 DNA: TGTGCCAGTAGTATAGAGGCGGGAAACTACAATGAGCAGTTCTTC. It encodes CASSIEAGNYNEQFF.

This chain joins TRBV6-6 and TRBJ1-5; D is ambiguous. Germline values: CDR1 MNHNY, CDR2 SVGAGI (reference sequence). The CDR3 loop spans 14 amino acids. The V and J ends lost 10 bases and 0 bases respectively, with 13 bases between them. The CDR3 protein is CATTTGFSNQPQHF. The CDR3 bases are TGTGCCACCACTACGGGGTTTAGCAATCAGCCCCAGCATTTT.

The rearrangement joins TRBV19 to TRBJ2-5; D may be TRBD2 (5 bases). The germline V gene has CDR1 LNHDA and CDR2 SQIVND (reference sequence). CDR3 length: 14 residues. V lost 6 bases and J lost 1, with 12 bases in between. CDR3 sequence (DNA): TGTGCCAGTAGCCGCCGCCGGGGCCAAGAGACCCAGTACTTC. Its translation is CASSRRRGQETQYF.

The rearrangement links TRBV5-1 to TRBJ1-6; 8 nucleotides align to TRBD1. CDR1 and CDR2 (germline): SGHRS, YFSETQ. CDR3 length: 14 residues. Trimming took 4 bases from V and 5 from J; bases not matched to a gene: 2. The CDR3 loop reads CASSVGQDNSPLHF. The CDR3 DNA follows: TGCGCCAGCAGCGTGGGACAGGATAATTCACCCCTCCACTTT.

The chain carries TRBV19 and TRBJ2-7, with D perhaps matching TRBD1 (6 bases). Looked up from germline, CDR1 is LNHDA and CDR2 is SQIVND (reference sequence). Between the trimmed V and J ends, which lost 5 bases and 3 bases, there was a span of 14 bases. This CDR3 is 14 amino acids long. The CDR3 loop reads CASSPRQDHYEQYF. As DNA, the CDR3 is TGTGCCAGTAGTCCACGACAGGACCACTACGAGCAGTACTTC.

The chain is built from TRBV14 and TRBJ2-5, with D possibly matching TRBD2 (6 bases). There are 14 residues in the CDR3. The germline V gene has CDR1 SGHDN and CDR2 FVKESK. Between the trimmed V and J ends, which lost 3 bases and 2 bases, there was a span of 10 bases. Written as DNA, the CDR3 is TGTGCCAGCAGCCAGGAGGGGCGTCAAGAGACCCAGTACTTC. This encodes CASSQEGRQETQYF.

CDR3 in DNA: TGCGCCAGCAGCTTGGTTAGCGGACAGGGGTTTACTGAAGCTTTCTTT. Amino acid sequence: CASSLVSGQGFTEAFF. The chain recombines TRBV5-1 with TRBJ1-1, with 9 bases matching TRBD1. CDR1 SGHRS and CDR2 YFSETQ come from the germline V gene. The trim removed 0 bases at V and 5 bases at J, leaving 8 bases unmatched. The CDR3 totals 16 residues.

The chain uses TRBV21-1 and TRBJ1-5. TRBV21-1 is labeled a pseudogene. The CDR3 is made up of 11 amino acids. This CDR3 is CASSTNQPQHF. Written as DNA, the CDR3 is TGTGCCAGCAGCACGAATCAGCCCCAGCATTTT.

The rearrangement joins TRBV19 to TRBJ1-5; 7 bases agree with TRBD1. The germline V gene encodes CDR1 LNHDA and CDR2 SQIVND (reference sequence). CDR3 length equals 18 residues. V was clipped by 9 bases and J by 1 base; unmatched bases: 18. CDR3 loop: CARVPGGKGGRSNQPQHF. The CDR3 coding sequence is TGTGCCAGGGTGCCTGGGGGCAAAGGGGGCAGGAGCAATCAGCCCCAGCATTTT.

The rearrangement joins TRBV29-1 to TRBJ2-3; no clear D. The CDR3 contains 12 residues. Trimming pared 7 bases from V and 6 bases from J, leaving 14 bases between. Germline V gene lookup returns CDR1 SQVTM and CDR2 ANQGSEA. The CDR3: CSARTNGDTQYF. As DNA, the CDR3 is TGCAGCGCCAGAACCAACGGGGATACGCAGTATTTT.

The chain joins TRBV7-2 to TRBJ2-3; D possibly corresponds to TRBD2 (5 bases). Germline V gene sequence: CDR1 SGHTA, CDR2 FQGNSA. There are 14 residues in the CDR3. Trimming took 1 base from V and 5 from J, leaving 10 bases between them. Here the CDR3 reads CASSLGLAIDTQYF. The CDR3 nucleotides are TGTGCCAGCAGCTTAGGGCTAGCAATAGATACGCAGTATTTT.